The entry below describes one T cell receptor (beta chain). No antigen is known for it. TCRdb itself ran the RT-PCR reads through MiXCR, one entry per CDR3 protein. In the table there are about 800,000 distinct CDR3 sequences, 21% of which are singletons. The data belong to a study of response to subunit inactivated influenza vaccine. Study conclusions and caveats: The authors suggested that every seasonal influenza vaccination recruits few new T cells.

The receptor was derived from a man aged 50 or older who received an inactivated influenza vaccine. Material: PBMCs from blood, obtained 4 to 6 days after vaccination.

DNA of the CDR3: TGTGCCAGCAGCTTAGTGGAGGGCTATGAGCAGTTCTTC. Protein sequence: CASSLVEGYEQFF. This chain uses TRBV7-9 with TRBJ2-1; possibly TRBD2 for D (6 bases). The germline V gene encodes CDR1 SEHNR and CDR2 FQNEAQ (reference sequence). Deletions cut 1 base from V and 8 bases from J, with 9 bases between. The length of the CDR3 is 13 residues. The complete variable domain, with remaining parts taken from reference TRBV7-9 and TRBJ2-1, reads DTGVSQNPRHKITKRGQNVTFRCDPISEHNRLYWYRQTLGQGPEFLTYFQNEAQLEKSRLLSDRFSAERPKGSFSTLEIQRTEQGDSAMYLCASSLVEGYEQFFGPGTRLTVL.